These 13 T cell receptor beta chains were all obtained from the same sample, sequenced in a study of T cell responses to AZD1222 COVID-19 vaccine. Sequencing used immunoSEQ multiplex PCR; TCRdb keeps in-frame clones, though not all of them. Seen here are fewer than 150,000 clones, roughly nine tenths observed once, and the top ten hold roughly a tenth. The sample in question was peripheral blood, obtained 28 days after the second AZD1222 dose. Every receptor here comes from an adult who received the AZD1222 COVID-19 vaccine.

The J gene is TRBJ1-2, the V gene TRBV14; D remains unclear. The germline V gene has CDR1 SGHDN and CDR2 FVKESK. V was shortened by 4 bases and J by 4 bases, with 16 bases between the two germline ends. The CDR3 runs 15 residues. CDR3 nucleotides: TGTGCCAGCAGCCCCTATTATTCGGAGACCTATGGCTACACCTTC. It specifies CASSPYYSETYGYTF.

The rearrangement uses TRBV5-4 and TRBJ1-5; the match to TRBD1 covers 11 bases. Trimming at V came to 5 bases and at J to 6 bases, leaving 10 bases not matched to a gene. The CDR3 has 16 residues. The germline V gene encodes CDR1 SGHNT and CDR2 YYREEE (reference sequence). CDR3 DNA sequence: TGTGCCAGCAGTGAGGGGGGACAGGGGGGGAGTCAGCCCCAGCATTTT. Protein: CASSEGGQGGSQPQHF.

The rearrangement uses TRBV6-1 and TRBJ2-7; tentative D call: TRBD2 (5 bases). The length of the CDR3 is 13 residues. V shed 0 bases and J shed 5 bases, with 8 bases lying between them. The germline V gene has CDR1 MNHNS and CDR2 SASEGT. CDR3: CASSEASGDEQYF. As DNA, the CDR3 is TGTGCCAGCAGTGAAGCCAGCGGCGACGAGCAGTACTTC.

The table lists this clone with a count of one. DNA of the CDR3: TGTGCCAGCAGTCCTAGGACGACTACCCAGCCCCAGCATTTT. Residues: CASSPRTTTQPQHF. The chain couples TRBV27 to TRBJ1-5; D unresolved. The germline V gene encodes CDR1 MNHEY and CDR2 SMNVEV (reference sequence). This CDR3 has 14 amino acids. Trimming removed 5 bases from V and 7 bases from J, with 15 bases in between.

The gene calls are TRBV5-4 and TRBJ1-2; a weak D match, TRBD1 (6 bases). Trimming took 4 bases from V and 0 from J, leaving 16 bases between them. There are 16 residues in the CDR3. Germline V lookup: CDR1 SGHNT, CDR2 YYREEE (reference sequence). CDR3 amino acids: CASSLGEDRPNYGYTF. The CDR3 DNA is TGTGCCAGCAGCCTAGGGGAGGACAGACCTAACTATGGCTACACCTTC.

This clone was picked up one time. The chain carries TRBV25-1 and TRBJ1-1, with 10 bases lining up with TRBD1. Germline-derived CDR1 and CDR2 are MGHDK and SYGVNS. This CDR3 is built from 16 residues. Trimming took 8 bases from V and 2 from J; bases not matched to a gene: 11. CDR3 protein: CASSPGTGVLNTEAFF. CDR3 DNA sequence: TGTGCCAGCTCCCCCGGGACAGGGGTCTTAAACACTGAAGCTTTCTTT.

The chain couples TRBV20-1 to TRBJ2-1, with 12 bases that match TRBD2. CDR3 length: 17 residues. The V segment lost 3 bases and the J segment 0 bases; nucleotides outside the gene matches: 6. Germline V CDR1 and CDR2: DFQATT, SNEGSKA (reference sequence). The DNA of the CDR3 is TGCAGTGCTAGTAAGCTAGCGGGAGGGAGCTCCTACAATGAGCAGTTCTTC. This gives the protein CSASKLAGGSSYNEQFF.

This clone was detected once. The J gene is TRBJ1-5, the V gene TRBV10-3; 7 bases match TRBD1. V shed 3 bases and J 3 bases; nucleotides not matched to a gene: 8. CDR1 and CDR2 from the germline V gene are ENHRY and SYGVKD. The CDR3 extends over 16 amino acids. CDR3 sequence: CAISDSKGANNQPQHF. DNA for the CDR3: TGTGCCATCAGTGATTCGAAGGGGGCGAACAATCAGCCCCAGCATTTT.

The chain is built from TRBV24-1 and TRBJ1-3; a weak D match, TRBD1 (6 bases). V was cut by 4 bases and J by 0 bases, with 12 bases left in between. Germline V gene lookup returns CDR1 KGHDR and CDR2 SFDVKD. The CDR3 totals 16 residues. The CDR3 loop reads CATSDPGQFSGNTIYF. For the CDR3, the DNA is TGTGCCACCAGTGACCCTGGACAGTTCTCTGGAAACACCATATATTTT.

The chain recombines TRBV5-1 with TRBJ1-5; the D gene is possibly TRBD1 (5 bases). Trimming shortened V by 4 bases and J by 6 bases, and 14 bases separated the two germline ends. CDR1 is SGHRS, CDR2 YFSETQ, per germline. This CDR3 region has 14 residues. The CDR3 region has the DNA TGCGCCAGCAGCCTGGGCTCAGGGACTCAGCCCCAGCATTTT. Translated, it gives CASSLGSGTQPQHF.

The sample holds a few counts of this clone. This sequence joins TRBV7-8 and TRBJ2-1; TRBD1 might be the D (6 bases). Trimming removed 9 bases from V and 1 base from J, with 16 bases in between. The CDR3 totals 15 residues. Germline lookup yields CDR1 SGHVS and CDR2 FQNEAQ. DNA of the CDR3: TGTGCCAGTTCCCCCGGGACACCTTCCTACAATGAGCAGTTCTTC. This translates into CASSPGTPSYNEQFF.

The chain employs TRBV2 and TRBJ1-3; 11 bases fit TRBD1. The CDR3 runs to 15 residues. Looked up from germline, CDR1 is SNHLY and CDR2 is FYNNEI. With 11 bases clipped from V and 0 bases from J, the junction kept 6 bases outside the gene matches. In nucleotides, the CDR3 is TGTGCCGGCGGACAGGGGGCAATCTCTGGAAACACCATATATTTT. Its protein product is CAGGQGAISGNTIYF.

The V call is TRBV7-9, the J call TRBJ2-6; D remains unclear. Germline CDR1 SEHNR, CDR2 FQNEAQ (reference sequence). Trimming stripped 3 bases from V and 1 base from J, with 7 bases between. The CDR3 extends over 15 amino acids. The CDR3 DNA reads TGTGCCAGCAGCTTCGGACCATCTGGGGCCAACGTCCTGACTTTC. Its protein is CASSFGPSGANVLTF.